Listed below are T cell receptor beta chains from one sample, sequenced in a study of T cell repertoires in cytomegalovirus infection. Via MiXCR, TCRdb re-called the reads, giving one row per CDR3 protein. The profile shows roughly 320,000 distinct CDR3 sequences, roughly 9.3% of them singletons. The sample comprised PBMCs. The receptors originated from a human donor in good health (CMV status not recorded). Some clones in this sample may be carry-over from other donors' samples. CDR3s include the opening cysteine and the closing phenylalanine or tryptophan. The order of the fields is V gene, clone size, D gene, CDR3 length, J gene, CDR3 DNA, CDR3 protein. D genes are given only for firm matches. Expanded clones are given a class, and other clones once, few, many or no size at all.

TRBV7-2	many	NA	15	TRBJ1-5	TGTGCCAGCAGCCCGAGGCCCGGACTCAATCAGCCCCAGCATTTT	CASSPRPGLNQPQHF
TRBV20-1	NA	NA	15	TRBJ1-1	TGCAGTGCTAGAGTAGCCGGGGGGAGGGGCCCTGAAGCTTTCTTT	CSARVAGGRGPEAFF
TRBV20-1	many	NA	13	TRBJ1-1	TGCAGTGCTAGGGAGGGGATAAACACTGAAGCTTTCTTT	CSAREGINTEAFF
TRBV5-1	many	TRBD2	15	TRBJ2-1	TGCGCCAGCAGCTTGGAGACTAGCGGGAACAATGAGCAGTTCTTC	CASSLETSGNNEQFF
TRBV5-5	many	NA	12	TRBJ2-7	TGTGCCAGCGAGGGGGAAACCTACGAGCAGTACTTC	CASEGETYEQYF
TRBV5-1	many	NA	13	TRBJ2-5	TGCGCCAGCAGACCCGGAGCACTCGAGACCCAGTACTTC	CASRPGALETQYF
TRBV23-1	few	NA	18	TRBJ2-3	TGCGCCAGCAGTCAATCGATTAGCGGCCCCCTCTTTGCAGATACGCAGTATTTT	CASSQSISGPLFADTQYF
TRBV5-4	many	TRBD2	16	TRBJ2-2	TGTGCCAGCAGCCCGGGACTAGCGGGGGTCACCGGGGAGCTGTTTTTT	CASSPGLAGVTGELFF
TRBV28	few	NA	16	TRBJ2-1	TGTGCCAGCAGTTCACCCATTGCGGGGGCTTACAATGAGCAGTTCTTC	CASSSPIAGAYNEQFF
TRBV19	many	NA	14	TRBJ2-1	TGTGCCAGTAAGAGGACAGAGTTGACGGGTGAGCAGTTCTTC	CASKRTELTGEQFF
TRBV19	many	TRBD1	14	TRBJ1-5	TGTGCCAGTAGTACGACAGGGGCGGGTCAGCCCCAGCATTTT	CASSTTGAGQPQHF
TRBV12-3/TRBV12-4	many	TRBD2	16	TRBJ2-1	TGTGCCAGCAGCGATACTAGCGACCCTTCCTACAATGAGCAGTTCTTC	CASSDTSDPSYNEQFF
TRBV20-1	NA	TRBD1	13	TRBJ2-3	TGCAGTGCTCACAGGGGGATGACAGATACGCAGTATTTT	CSAHRGMTDTQYF
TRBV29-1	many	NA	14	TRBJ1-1	TGCAGCGTTGAAAGGCCAGCGCGATCCACTGAAGCTTTCTTT	CSVERPARSTEAFF
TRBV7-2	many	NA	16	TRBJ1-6	TGTGCCAGCAGCTTAGAAGGGTTAGGATCGCGGTCACCCCTCCACTTT	CASSLEGLGSRSPLHF
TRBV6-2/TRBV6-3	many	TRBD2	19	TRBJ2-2	TGTGCCAGCAATTCCTGGACTAGCGGGGGCGCAACGAACACCGGGGAGCTGTTTTTT	CASNSWTSGGATNTGELFF
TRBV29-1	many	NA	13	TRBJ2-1	TGCAGCGTCCGAAGGACAACCTACAATGAGCAGTTCTTC	CSVRRTTYNEQFF
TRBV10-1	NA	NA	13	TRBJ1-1	TGCGCCAGCACCCGGACAGTGAACACTGAAGCTTTCTTT	CASTRTVNTEAFF